This TCR beta chain was found in a study of blood T cell repertoires in COVID-19 (dated by TCRdb to the early 2020s). About the study as a whole: Samples covering the acute and convalescent phases of COVID-19 were provided by collaborators in the United States, Italy and Spain. The material from the prospective study consisted of cDNA or gDNA derived from T cells, B-cell-depleted T cells, or PBMCs. A freely available public database, intended as a resource for researchers studying the immune response to SARS-CoV-2, is where the repertoires were released. Deeply sampled blood TCRbeta repertoires from subjects exposed to, actively infected with, or recovered from COVID-19 were included in the dataset. Where available, HLA class I and class II types were taken from metadata supplied by the sample provider and were not determined by assay-based typing. A de-identified subject ID, COVID-19 status, age in years and sex were almost always included in the sample metadata. Samples were obtained from the ongoing ImmuneRACE study (first 160 participants) and from over 1,000 subjects provided by 6 global collaborators.

Whole blood was collected in K2EDTA tubes by collaborating institutions according to the institutions' own protocols. Collaborator samples were shipped for TCRbeta analysis as frozen whole blood, isolated PBMCs, or DNA extracted from either sample type. The full study reports these points: How much clinical and demographic metadata was included differed by source and by participant, and the metadata was provided uncurated.

According to the germline V gene, CDR1 reads SQVTM and CDR2 reads ANQGSEA. The CDR3 contains 12 residues, cysteine and phenylalanine counted. Only CDR3 DNA is held: 36 bases, read in frame from base 1. The germline ends are 10 bases apart after V is trimmed by 4 bases and J by 3 bases. This clone was picked up one time. What antigen it recognizes has not been identified. No base qualities exist here, and no much larger clone lies one base off it. TCRbeta CDR3 regions were amplified from genomic DNA using the immunoSEQ Assay, a bias-controlled multiplex PCR. The source study handled its data this way. The number of nucleated cells in each sample was estimated from the amplification of reference gene primers within the assay. Sequence reads were collapsed and filtered to measure the absolute abundance of every unique TCRbeta CDR3 rearrangement. For each sample, productive Simpson clonality was calculated as the square root of Simpson's diversity index across productive rearrangements. The immuneACCESS repertoire file appears here via TCRdb, limited to in-frame rearrangements. These files lack a portion of the clones; in checked studies, under half of the deficit traces to unresolved V genes, and the cause of the others is not known. Clonal size and the V and J genes are those of that table, whereas D and trimming came from the DNA. The sample table contains 250,000 to 350,000 clones; only one count was recorded for 70% to 90% of them. The top ten clones comprise approximately 13% of the sample.

The sample was peripheral blood. The clonotype comes from a woman in her sixties or seventies with acute or convalescent COVID-19. This receptor chain uses TRBV29-1 and TRBJ2-7, and TRBD2 may be the D gene, going by 6 matching bases. CDR3 sequence: CSVGGGNYEQYF. The DNA sequence follows: TGCAGCGTTGGGGGCGGGAACTACGAGCAGTACTTC.